A single sample is the source of the 30 T cell receptor beta chains below, sequenced in a study of blood T cell repertoires in COVID-19. TCRdb keeps only in-frame clones here, not all; method: immunoSEQ multiplex PCR. The sample holds 300,000 or so clones, around nine tenths seen once. Sequences were obtained from peripheral blood. The receptors come from a man aged 45-65 years with active or convalescent COVID-19.

The J gene is TRBJ2-1, the V gene TRBV7-2; a possible D gene is TRBD1 (6 bases). The CDR3 runs to 14 residues. The V gene's germline CDR1 is SGHTA and CDR2 FQGNSA. V lost 5 bases and J 3 bases, leaving 11 bases between the germline ends. CDR3 in amino acids: CASSRDTGYNEQFF. The CDR3, as DNA: TGTGCCAGCAGCCGGGACACAGGCTACAATGAGCAGTTCTTC.

The gene calls are TRBV19 and TRBJ1-2; 8 positions match TRBD1. The trim removed 5 bases at V and 8 bases at J, leaving 7 bases unmatched. CDR1 and CDR2 (germline): LNHDA, SQIVND (reference sequence). This CDR3 is built from 13 residues. As DNA, the CDR3 is TGTGCCAGTAGTCTCCGGACAGGGCTCGGCTACACCTTC. Amino acids: CASSLRTGLGYTF.

This chain links TRBV6-1 with TRBJ1-4, with D unresolved. Germline V gene lookup returns CDR1 MNHNS and CDR2 SASEGT. Trimming shortened V by 2 bases and J by 7 bases, and 17 bases separated the two germline ends. CDR3 size: 16 residues. CDR3 coding DNA: TGTGCCAGCAGTGAATCGAGACGGACTCGGGGTGAAAAACTGTTTTTT. Translating gives CASSESRRTRGEKLFF.

This clone has a single count. The chain recombines TRBV5-5 with TRBJ1-1; no definite D call. The germline CDR1 and CDR2 sequences are SGHKS and YYEKEE (reference sequence). Trimming shortened V by 0 bases and J by 3 bases, and 9 bases separated the two germline ends. The CDR3 loop spans 14 amino acids. The CDR3 here is CASSLGVDYTEAFF. DNA of the CDR3: TGTGCCAGCAGCTTGGGAGTCGACTACACTGAAGCTTTCTTT. Full variable domain (missing parts from reference TRBV5-5 and TRBJ1-1): DAGVTQSPTHLIKTRGQQVTLRCSPISGHKSVSWYQQVLGQGPQFIFQYYEKEERGRGNFPDRFSARQFPNYSSELNVNALLLGDSALYLCASSLGVDYTEAFFGQGTRLTVV.

This clone was seen just once. The chain uses TRBV4-3 and TRBJ2-7; TRBD2 agrees at 12 bases. Germline values: CDR1 LGHNA, CDR2 YSLEER. The CDR3 is made up of 17 amino acids. The J segment lost 3 bases and the V segment lost 0 bases, leaving 6 bases of the junction unmatched. The CDR3 bases are TGCGCCAGCAGCCAAGATGTGGCTAGCGGGGGGGTCTACGAGCAGTACTTC. Its translation is CASSQDVASGGVYEQYF.

The chain couples TRBV4-2 to TRBJ1-1, with D possibly matching TRBD1 (6 bases). The length of the CDR3 is 15 residues. The germline V gene encodes CDR1 LGHNA and CDR2 YNFKEQ. Trimming took 4 bases from V and 0 from J, leaving 12 bases between them. Here the CDR3 DNA reads TGTGCCAGCAGCCCTTCGGACAGACTGAACACTGAAGCTTTCTTT. Its translation is CASSPSDRLNTEAFF.

The sample holds a few counts of this clone. This chain connects TRBV2 to TRBJ2-7; TRBD1 matches 11 bases. V dropped 6 bases and J dropped 5; count of bases not matched to a gene: 9. Germline V gives CDR1 SNHLY, CDR2 FYNNEI. The CDR3 loop spans 15 amino acids. Written as DNA, the CDR3 is TGTGCCAGCAGCCAAGGGACAGGGGGTTCCCACGAGCAGTACTTC. Its translation is CASSQGTGGSHEQYF.

The gene calls are TRBV9 and TRBJ2-5; 10 positions match TRBD2. V shed 3 bases, J shed 2 bases, and the junction held 4 bases outside the gene matches. CDR1 is SGDLS, CDR2 YYNGEE, per germline. There are 15 residues in the CDR3. The CDR3: CASSAFSGRQETQYF. The CDR3 nucleotides are TGTGCCAGCAGCGCCTTTAGCGGGAGGCAAGAGACCCAGTACTTC.

The genes are TRBV2 and TRBJ1-1; D possibly corresponds to TRBD1 (6 bases). Germline CDR1 is SNHLY and CDR2 is FYNNEI. V was shortened by 5 bases and J by 10 bases, with 11 bases between the two germline ends. CDR3 length: 11 amino acids. This CDR3 reads CASSRSRGAFF. The CDR3 DNA reads TGTGCCAGCAGTAGATCCAGGGGAGCTTTCTTT. Combining the CDR3 with reference TRBV2 and TRBJ1-1 gives the whole variable domain EPEVTQTPSHQVTQMGQEVILRCVPISNHLYFYWYRQILGQKVEFLVSFYNNEISEKSEIFDDQFSVERPDGSNFTLKIRSTKLEDSAMYFCASSRSRGAFFGQGTRLTVV.

The rearrangement links TRBV19 to TRBJ2-5; D is uncertain. Trimming stripped 4 bases from V and 3 bases from J, with 9 bases between. This CDR3 is built from 13 residues. Germline loops: CDR1 LNHDA, CDR2 SQIVND (reference sequence). This CDR3 reads CASSRDTEETQYF. The CDR3 DNA reads TGTGCCAGTAGTAGAGACACTGAAGAGACCCAGTACTTC.

This chain joins TRBV2 and TRBJ2-3; 8 bases line up with TRBD1. Germline loops: CDR1 SNHLY, CDR2 FYNNEI. The V gene end was trimmed by 4 bases and the J gene end by 6 bases; junction bases not matched to a gene: 3. The CDR3 sequence is 13 residues long. This CDR3 reads CASSGQGLDTQYF. The CDR3 DNA reads as TGTGCCAGCAGTGGACAGGGGCTGGATACGCAGTATTTT.

The chain carries TRBV4-1 and TRBJ1-4; 7 bases are a match to TRBD1. The germline V gene has CDR1 MGHRA and CDR2 YSYEKL. The CDR3 has 17 residues. The trim removed 2 bases at V and 5 bases at J, leaving 11 bases unmatched. CDR3 coding DNA: TGCGCCAGCAGCCAAACGATCGTCAGGGGGACGAATGAAAAACTGTTTTTT. As protein: CASSQTIVRGTNEKLFF.

The chain is built from TRBV28 and TRBJ2-7; TRBD1 is a possible D gene (7 bases). Germline CDR1 MDHEN, CDR2 SYDVKM. The CDR3 has 13 residues. The V and J ends lost 6 bases and 1 base respectively, with 10 bases between them. The CDR3 sequence: CASSSGGSYEQYF. The CDR3 DNA reads as TGTGCCAGCAGCTCAGGGGGGTCCTACGAGCAGTACTTC.

The chain's CDR3 is CASSYGAVGAEAFF. DNA for the CDR3: TGTGCCAGCAGTTACGGGGCTGTGGGCGCTGAAGCTTTCTTT. The chain combines TRBV6-5 with TRBJ1-1; possibly TRBD1 for D (5 bases). Germline lookup yields CDR1 MNHEY and CDR2 SVGAGI. With 2 bases removed from V and 6 bases from J, the gap between germline ends came to 13 bases. The CDR3 contains 14 residues.

The DNA for the CDR3 is TGTGCCAGCAGTTTGGGCAGGGAAGGCTATGGCTACACCTTC. Protein: CASSLGREGYGYTF. The genes are TRBV6-2 or TRBV6-3 and TRBJ1-2, with D maybe TRBD1 (5 bases). This CDR3 comprises 14 residues. Germline CDR1 reads MNHEY; CDR2 reads SVGEGT. V was trimmed by 4 bases and J by 4 bases, leaving 13 bases between them.

This chain joins TRBV18 and TRBJ1-2; possibly TRBD1 for D (6 bases). V dropped 2 bases and J dropped 6 bases, with 13 bases sitting between them. The germline gives CDR1 KGHSH, CDR2 LQKENI. CDR3 length: 14 residues. CDR3 DNA sequence: TGTGCCAGCTCACCAGGACAGCAAAGAGATGGCTACACCTTC. Its protein product is CASSPGQQRDGYTF.

The V call is TRBV27, the J call TRBJ1-2, with 7 bases that match TRBD1. The trim removed 5 bases at V and 7 bases at J, leaving 7 bases unmatched. The CDR3 totals 13 residues. In germline, CDR1 is MNHEY, CDR2 SMNVEV (reference sequence). The CDR3 sequence is CASSPRQGSGYTF. CDR3 nucleotides: TGTGCCAGCAGTCCCCGACAGGGTAGTGGCTACACCTTC.

J is TRBJ2-4 and V is TRBV24-1, with D maybe TRBD2 (6 bases). V lost 2 bases, J lost 0 bases, and 13 bases lay in between. Germline CDR1 is KGHDR and CDR2 is SFDVKD. The CDR3 is made up of 17 amino acids. As DNA, the CDR3 is TGTGCCACCAGTGATTCGCGAGGAGGGTTAGCCAAAAACATTCAGTACTTC. As protein: CATSDSRGGLAKNIQYF.

This chain links TRBV2 with TRBJ2-4; no clear D gene. Germline V gene lookup returns CDR1 SNHLY and CDR2 FYNNEI. The CDR3 sequence is 13 residues long. V lost 1 base and J lost 10, with 11 bases in between. The CDR3 nucleotides read TGTGCCAGCAGTGAAGATCTTTTTATAATTCAGTACTTC. Translated, it gives CASSEDLFIIQYF.

The J gene is TRBJ2-1, the V gene TRBV18; 13 nucleotides match TRBD2. Germline-derived CDR1 and CDR2 are KGHSH and LQKENI. This CDR3 is 15 amino acids long. After removal of 3 bases from V and 6 bases from J, the junction contained 2 bases not matched to a gene. DNA for the CDR3: TGTGCCAGCTCACCCGGGACTAGCGGGATCAATGAGCAGTTCTTC. This translates into CASSPGTSGINEQFF.

V and J are TRBV6-1 and TRBJ2-7; maybe TRBD2 (6 bases). The CDR3 consists of 16 residues. The V gene lost 0 bases and the J gene lost 4 bases, with 16 bases spanning the gap. Germline V gene data show CDR1 as MNHNS and CDR2 as SASEGT. The chain's CDR3 is CASSEARGSQSYEQYF. The CDR3 DNA is TGTGCCAGCAGTGAAGCGCGGGGCAGTCAATCGTACGAGCAGTACTTC.

This sequence joins TRBV27 and TRBJ1-4, with D possibly being TRBD1 (6 bases). Deletions cut 5 bases from V and 10 bases from J, with 17 bases between. CDR3 size: 14 residues. CDR1 and CDR2 (germline): MNHEY, SMNVEV (reference sequence). The CDR3 coding sequence is TGTGCCAGCAGTCTTGGGCAGGGCAGGGGAAAACTGTTTTTT. Protein: CASSLGQGRGKLFF.

This chain joins TRBV7-2 and TRBJ2-5; 9 bases are shared with TRBD1. Germline V gene data show CDR1 as SGHTA and CDR2 as FQGNSA. V was clipped by 3 bases and J by 3 bases; unmatched bases: 8. CDR3 length: 16 amino acids. CDR3 DNA sequence: TGTGCCAGCAGCTTGAGGACAGGGGCGAGGGAAGAGACCCAGTACTTC. Protein: CASSLRTGAREETQYF.

DNA for the CDR3: TGTGCCAGCACCCGGCAGGGGGCGCAGTCGGGTGGCTACACCTTC. Protein product: CASTRQGAQSGGYTF. The gene calls are TRBV5-6 and TRBJ1-2; 8 bases align to TRBD1. J was trimmed by 7 bases and V by 6 bases; bases with no gene match: 14. The germline gives CDR1 SGHDT, CDR2 YYEEEE. This CDR3 contains 15 residues.

This clone came up once. The chain joins TRBV2 to TRBJ1-2, with 9 bases aligning to TRBD1. The germline gives CDR1 SNHLY, CDR2 FYNNEI. Germline trimming cut 6 bases from V and 6 bases from J; bases unmatched to any gene: 5. The CDR3 consists of 13 residues. The CDR3 here is CASSDRGSHGYTF. CDR3 nucleotides: TGTGCCAGCAGCGACAGGGGGAGCCATGGCTACACCTTC.

The chain links TRBV3-1 (or the pseudogene TRBV3-2) to TRBJ2-1; 7 bases are a match to TRBD2. CDR1 and CDR2 (germline): LGHDT, YNNKEL (reference sequence). CDR3 length: 17 amino acids. The trim removed 4 bases at V and 9 bases at J, leaving 18 bases unmatched. The CDR3: CASSPVLAPEQGIEQFF. The CDR3 region has the DNA TGTGCCAGCAGCCCTGTACTAGCGCCTGAACAAGGCATTGAGCAGTTCTTC.

The chain is built from TRBV27 and TRBJ1-2, with 8 bases identical to TRBD1. The germline CDR1 and CDR2 sequences are MNHEY and SMNVEV (reference sequence). This CDR3 region has 15 residues. Trimming at V came to 3 bases and at J to 6 bases, leaving 9 bases not matched to a gene. The CDR3 DNA follows: TGTGCCAGCAGTTTTAGGCAGGGGGCGTTGGATGGCTACACCTTC. It encodes CASSFRQGALDGYTF.

J is TRBJ1-1 and V is TRBV5-1, with 9 positions matching TRBD1. The junction had 3 bases not matched to a gene; V was cut back by 5 bases and J by 1 base. Germline CDR1 and CDR2: SGHRS and YFSETQ. CDR3 length: 14 amino acids. CDR3 residues: CASSRQGGNTEAFF. The CDR3 DNA reads TGCGCCAGCAGTAGACAGGGGGGGAACACTGAAGCTTTCTTT.

This clone is a singleton in its sample. The genes are TRBV6-2 or TRBV6-3 and TRBJ2-4, with 14 bases lining up with TRBD2. The length of the CDR3 is 19 residues. From germline, CDR1 is MNHEY and CDR2 SVGEGT. The junction had 7 bases not matched to a gene; V was cut back by 3 bases and J by 0 bases. The CDR3 is CASSYGGLAGGIAKNIQYF. As DNA, the CDR3 is TGTGCCAGCAGTTATGGCGGACTAGCGGGGGGCATAGCCAAAAACATTCAGTACTTC.

The rearrangement uses TRBV29-1 and TRBJ2-1; D perhaps matches TRBD2 (6 bases). In germline, CDR1 is SQVTM, CDR2 ANQGSEA. This CDR3 is 14 amino acids long. Between the trimmed V and J ends, which lost 3 bases and 9 bases, there was a span of 18 bases. The CDR3 region has the DNA TGCAGCGTTGAGCTCACATTGGGGGGATCTGAGCAGTTCTTC. Translation gives CSVELTLGGSEQFF.